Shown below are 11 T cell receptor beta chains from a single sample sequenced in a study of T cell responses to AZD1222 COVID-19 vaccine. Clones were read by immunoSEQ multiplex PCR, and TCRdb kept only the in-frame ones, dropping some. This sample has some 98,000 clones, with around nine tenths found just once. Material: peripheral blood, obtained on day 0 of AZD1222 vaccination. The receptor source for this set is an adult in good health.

In DNA, the CDR3 is TGTGCCAGCAGCGTCCTCGAGACAGGGGGTTGGTACGAGCAGTACTTC. Translating gives CASSVLETGGWYEQYF. The rearrangement links TRBV9 to TRBJ2-7, with 9 positions matching TRBD1. Germline V gene lookup returns CDR1 SGDLS and CDR2 YYNGEE. The CDR3 contains 16 residues. V gave up 2 bases and J gave up 4 bases; unmatched junction bases: 10.

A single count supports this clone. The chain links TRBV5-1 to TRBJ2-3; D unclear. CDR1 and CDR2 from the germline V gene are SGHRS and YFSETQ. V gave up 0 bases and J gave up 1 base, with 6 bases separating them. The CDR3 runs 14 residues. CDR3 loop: CASSLGGRTDTQYF. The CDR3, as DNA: TGCGCCAGCAGCTTGGGAGGCCGCACAGATACGCAGTATTTT.

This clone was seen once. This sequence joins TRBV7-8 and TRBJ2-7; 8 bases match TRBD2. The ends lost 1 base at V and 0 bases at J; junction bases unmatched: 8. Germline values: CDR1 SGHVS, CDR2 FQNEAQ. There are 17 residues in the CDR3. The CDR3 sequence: CASSLGVGAGVSYEQYF. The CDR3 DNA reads TGTGCCAGCAGCTTAGGAGTTGGAGCGGGGGTCTCCTACGAGCAGTACTTC.

CDR3 sequence reads: CASIATAGPQHF. CDR3 DNA sequence: TGTGCCAGCATTGCAACCGCAGGGCCCCAGCATTTT. The chain joins TRBV5-8 to TRBJ1-5; D unresolved. Germline CDR1 and CDR2: SGHTS and YDEGEE. The length of the CDR3 is 12 residues. Trimming took off 6 bases at V and 9 bases at J, with 13 bases between the two ends.

CDR3 sequence (DNA): TGCGCCAGCAGGCCTTCTCAGGGGGCAACTAACAATGAGCAGTTCTTC. Amino acid sequence: CASRPSQGATNNEQFF. The chain recombines TRBV5-1 with TRBJ2-1; 8 nucleotides agree with TRBD1. There are 16 residues in the CDR3. The J segment lost 5 bases and the V segment lost 5 bases, leaving 12 bases of the junction unmatched. CDR1 and CDR2 (germline): SGHRS, YFSETQ.

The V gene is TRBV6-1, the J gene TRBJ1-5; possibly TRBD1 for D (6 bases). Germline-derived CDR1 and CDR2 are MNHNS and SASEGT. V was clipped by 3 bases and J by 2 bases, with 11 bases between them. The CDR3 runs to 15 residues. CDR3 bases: TGTGCCAGCAGTGACAGGGGAGCGGGCAATCAGCCCCAGCATTTT. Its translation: CASSDRGAGNQPQHF.

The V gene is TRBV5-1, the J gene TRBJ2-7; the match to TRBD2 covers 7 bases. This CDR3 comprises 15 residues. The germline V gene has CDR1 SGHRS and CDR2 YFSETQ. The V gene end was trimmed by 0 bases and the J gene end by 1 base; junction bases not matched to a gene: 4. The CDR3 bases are TGCGCCAGCAGCTTGGATTTCGGGGGGTCCTACGAGCAGTACTTC. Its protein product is CASSLDFGGSYEQYF.

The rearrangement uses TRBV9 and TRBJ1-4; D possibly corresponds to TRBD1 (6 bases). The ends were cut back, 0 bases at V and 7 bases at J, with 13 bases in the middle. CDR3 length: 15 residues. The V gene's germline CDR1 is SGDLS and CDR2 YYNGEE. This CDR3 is CASSVDRGAGEKLFF. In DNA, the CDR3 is TGTGCCAGCAGCGTAGACCGGGGGGCGGGTGAAAAACTGTTTTTT.

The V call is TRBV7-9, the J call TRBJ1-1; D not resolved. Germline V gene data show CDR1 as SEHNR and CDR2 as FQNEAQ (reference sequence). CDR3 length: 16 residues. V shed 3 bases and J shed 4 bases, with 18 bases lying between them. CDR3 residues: CASSFYRAPESTEAFF. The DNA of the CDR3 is TGTGCCAGCAGCTTCTACCGGGCCCCGGAAAGCACTGAAGCTTTCTTT.

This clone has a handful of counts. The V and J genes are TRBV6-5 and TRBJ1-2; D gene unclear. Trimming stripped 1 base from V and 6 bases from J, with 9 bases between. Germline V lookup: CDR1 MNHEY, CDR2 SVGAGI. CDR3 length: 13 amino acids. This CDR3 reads CASSYWAGDGYTF. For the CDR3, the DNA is TGTGCCAGCAGTTACTGGGCCGGAGATGGCTACACCTTC.

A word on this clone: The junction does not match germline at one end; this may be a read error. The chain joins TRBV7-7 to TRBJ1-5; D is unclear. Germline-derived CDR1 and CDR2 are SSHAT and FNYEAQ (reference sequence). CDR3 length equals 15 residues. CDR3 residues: CASSPSPVDRLSQHF. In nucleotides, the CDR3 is TGTGCTAGCAGCCCCAGTCCAGTAGATCGATTGTCCCAGCATTTT.